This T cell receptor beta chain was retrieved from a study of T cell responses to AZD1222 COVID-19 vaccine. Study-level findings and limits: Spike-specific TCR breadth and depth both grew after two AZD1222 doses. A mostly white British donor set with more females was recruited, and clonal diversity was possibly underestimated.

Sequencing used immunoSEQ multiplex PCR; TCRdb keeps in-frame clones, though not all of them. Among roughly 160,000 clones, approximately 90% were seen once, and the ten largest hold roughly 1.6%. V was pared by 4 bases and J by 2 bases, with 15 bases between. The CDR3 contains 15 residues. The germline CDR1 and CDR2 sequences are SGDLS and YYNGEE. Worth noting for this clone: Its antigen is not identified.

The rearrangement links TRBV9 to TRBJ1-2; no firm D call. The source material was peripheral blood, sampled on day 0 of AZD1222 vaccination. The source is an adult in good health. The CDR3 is CASSSRGPTNYGYTF. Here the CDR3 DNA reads TGTGCCAGCAGCTCTCGGGGTCCTACCAACTATGGCTACACCTTC.